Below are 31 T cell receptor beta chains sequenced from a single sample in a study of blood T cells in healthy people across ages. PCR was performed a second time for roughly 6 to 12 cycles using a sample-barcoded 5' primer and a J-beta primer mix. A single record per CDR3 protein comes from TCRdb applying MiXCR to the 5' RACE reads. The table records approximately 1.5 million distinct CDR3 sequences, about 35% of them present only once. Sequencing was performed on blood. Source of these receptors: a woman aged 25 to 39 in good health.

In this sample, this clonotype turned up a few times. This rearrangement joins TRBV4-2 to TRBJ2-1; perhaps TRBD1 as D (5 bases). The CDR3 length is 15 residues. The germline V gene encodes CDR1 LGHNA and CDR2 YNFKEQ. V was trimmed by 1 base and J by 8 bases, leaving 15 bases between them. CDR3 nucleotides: TGTGCCAGCAGCCAAGGTATACTTAGGGGCGATGAGCAGTTCTTC. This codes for CASSQGILRGDEQFF.

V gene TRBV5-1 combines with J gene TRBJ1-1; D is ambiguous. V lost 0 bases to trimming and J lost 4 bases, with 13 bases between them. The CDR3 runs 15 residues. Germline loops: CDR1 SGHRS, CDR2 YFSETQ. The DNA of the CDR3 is TGCGCCAGCAGCTTGGTTGCGGGGAAGGGCACTGAAGCTTTCTTT. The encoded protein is CASSLVAGKGTEAFF.

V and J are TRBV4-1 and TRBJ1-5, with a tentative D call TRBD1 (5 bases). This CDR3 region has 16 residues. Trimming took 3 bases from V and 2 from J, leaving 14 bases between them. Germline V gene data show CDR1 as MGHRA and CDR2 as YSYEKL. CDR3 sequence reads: CASSQGTARGNQPQHF. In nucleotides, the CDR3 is TGCGCCAGCAGCCAGGGGACGGCTAGGGGCAATCAGCCCCAGCATTTT.

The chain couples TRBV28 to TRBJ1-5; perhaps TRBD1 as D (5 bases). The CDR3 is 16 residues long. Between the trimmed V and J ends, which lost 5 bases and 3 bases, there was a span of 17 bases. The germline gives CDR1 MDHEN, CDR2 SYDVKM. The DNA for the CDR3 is TGTGCCAGCAGTACCGGGACCCCGGGGGTCAATCAGCCCCAGCATTTT. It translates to CASSTGTPGVNQPQHF.

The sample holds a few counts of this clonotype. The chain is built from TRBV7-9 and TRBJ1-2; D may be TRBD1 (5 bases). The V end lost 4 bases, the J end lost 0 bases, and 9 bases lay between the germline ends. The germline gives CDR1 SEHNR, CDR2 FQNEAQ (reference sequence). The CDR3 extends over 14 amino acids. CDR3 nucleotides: TGTGCCAGCAGCTCCCCGACAGCTAACTATGGCTACACCTTC. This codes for CASSSPTANYGYTF.

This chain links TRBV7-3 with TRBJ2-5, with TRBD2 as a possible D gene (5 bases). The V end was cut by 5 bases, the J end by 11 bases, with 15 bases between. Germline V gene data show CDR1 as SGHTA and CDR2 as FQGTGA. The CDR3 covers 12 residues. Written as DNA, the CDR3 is TGTGCCAGCAGCGATTTGACTAATGAGCAGTACTTC. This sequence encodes CASSDLTNEQYF.

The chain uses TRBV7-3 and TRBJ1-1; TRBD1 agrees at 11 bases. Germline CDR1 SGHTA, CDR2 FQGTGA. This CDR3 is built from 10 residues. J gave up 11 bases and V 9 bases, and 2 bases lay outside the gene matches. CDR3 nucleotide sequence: TGTGCCAGAGGACAGGGGGCGGCTTTCTTT. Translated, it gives CARGQGAAFF. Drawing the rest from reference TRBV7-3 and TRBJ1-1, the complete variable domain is GAGVSQTPSNKVTEKGKYVELRCDPISGHTALYWYRQSLGQGPEFLIYFQGTGAADDSGLPNDRFFAVRPEGSVSTLKIQRTERGDSAVYLCARGQGAAFFGQGTRLTVV.

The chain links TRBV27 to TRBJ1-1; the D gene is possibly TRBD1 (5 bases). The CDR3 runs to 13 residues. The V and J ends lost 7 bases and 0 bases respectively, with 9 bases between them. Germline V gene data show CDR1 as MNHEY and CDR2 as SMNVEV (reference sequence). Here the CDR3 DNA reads TGTGCCAGCAATAACAGGATGAACACTGAAGCTTTCTTT. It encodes CASNNRMNTEAFF.

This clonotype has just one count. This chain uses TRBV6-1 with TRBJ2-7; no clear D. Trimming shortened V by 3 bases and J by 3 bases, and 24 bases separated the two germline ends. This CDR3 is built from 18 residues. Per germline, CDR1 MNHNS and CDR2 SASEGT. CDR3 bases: TGTGCCAGCAGTGACCCAACACAACCTGCCGGTTTGGGCTACGAGCAGTACTTC. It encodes CASSDPTQPAGLGYEQYF.

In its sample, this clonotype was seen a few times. CDR3 nucleotides: TGTGCCAGCAGTGAAGTGGGGGGAGCATCGAATACGCAGTATTTT. Amino acid sequence: CASSEVGGASNTQYF. This sequence joins TRBV6-1 and TRBJ2-3; a weak D match, TRBD2 (6 bases). The germline V and J ends were trimmed by 1 base and 7 bases, with 15 bases remaining between them. This CDR3 comprises 15 residues. Germline V CDR1 and CDR2: MNHNS, SASEGT.

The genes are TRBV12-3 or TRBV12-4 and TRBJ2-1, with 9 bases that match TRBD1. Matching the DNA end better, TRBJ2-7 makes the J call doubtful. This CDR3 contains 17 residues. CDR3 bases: TGTGCCAGCAGTTTAATCCACGGGACAGGGTCCTACAATGAGCAGTACTTC. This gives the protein CASSLIHGTGSYNEQYF.

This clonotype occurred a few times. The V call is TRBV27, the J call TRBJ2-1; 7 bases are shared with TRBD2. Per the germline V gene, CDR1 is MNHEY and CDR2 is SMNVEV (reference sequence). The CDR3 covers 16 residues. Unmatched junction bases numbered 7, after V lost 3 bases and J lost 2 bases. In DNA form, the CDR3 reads TGTGCCAGCAGTTTTTTACCCGGGACTACCTACAATGAGCAGTTCTTC. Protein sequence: CASSFLPGTTYNEQFF.

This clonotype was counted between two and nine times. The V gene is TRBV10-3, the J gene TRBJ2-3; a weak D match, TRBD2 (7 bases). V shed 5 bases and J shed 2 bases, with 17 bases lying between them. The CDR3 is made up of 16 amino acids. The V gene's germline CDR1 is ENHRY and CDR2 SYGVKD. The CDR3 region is CAISPLGGTLTDTQYF. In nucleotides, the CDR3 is TGTGCCATCAGTCCCTTGGGGGGGACACTCACAGATACGCAGTATTTT.

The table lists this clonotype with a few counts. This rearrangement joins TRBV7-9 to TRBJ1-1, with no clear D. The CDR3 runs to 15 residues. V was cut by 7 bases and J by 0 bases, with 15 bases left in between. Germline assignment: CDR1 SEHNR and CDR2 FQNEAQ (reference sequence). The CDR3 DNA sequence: TGTGCCAGCATCCCTCTGAAGGGCCTGAACACTGAAGCTTTCTTT. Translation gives CASIPLKGLNTEAFF.

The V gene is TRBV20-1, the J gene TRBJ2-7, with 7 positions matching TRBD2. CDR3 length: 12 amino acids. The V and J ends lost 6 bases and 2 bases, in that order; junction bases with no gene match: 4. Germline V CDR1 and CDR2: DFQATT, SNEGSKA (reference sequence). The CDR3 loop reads CSALRETYEQYF. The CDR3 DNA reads TGCAGTGCCCTGCGGGAGACCTACGAGCAGTACTTC.

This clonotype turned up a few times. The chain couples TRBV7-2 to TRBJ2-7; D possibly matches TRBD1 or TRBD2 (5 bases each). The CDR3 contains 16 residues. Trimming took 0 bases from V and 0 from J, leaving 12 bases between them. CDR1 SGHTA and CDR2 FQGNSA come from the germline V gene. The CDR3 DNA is TGTGCCAGCAGCTTAGCGGGGGTAGATAGCTCCTACGAGCAGTACTTC. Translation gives CASSLAGVDSSYEQYF.

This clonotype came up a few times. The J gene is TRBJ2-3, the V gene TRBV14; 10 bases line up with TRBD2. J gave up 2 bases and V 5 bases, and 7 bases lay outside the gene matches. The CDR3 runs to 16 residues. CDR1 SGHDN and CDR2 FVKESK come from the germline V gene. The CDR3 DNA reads TGTGCCAGCAGCGACCAACTAGCGGGGTACACAGATACGCAGTATTTT. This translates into CASSDQLAGYTDTQYF.

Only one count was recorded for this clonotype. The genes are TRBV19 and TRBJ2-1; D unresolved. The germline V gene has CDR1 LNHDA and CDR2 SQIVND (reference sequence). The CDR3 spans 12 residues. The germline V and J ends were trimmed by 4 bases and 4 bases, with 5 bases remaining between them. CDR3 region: CASSTYYNEQFF. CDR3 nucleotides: TGTGCCAGTAGTACTTATTACAATGAGCAGTTCTTC. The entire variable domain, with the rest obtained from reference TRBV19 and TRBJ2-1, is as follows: DGGITQSPKYLFRKEGQNVTLSCEQNLNHDAMYWYRQDPGQGLRLIYYSQIVNDFQKGDIAEGYSVSREKKESFPLTVTSAQKNPTAFYLCASSTYYNEQFFGPGTRLTVL.

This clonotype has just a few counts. For the CDR3, the DNA is TGTGCCAGCAGCGTAGTAGCGGGGGCAGATACGCAGTATTTT. Protein: CASSVVAGADTQYF. V usage is TRBV9 and J usage is TRBJ2-3; TRBD2 matches 9 bases. CDR3 length: 14 amino acids. Germline loops: CDR1 SGDLS, CDR2 YYNGEE. The trim removed 0 bases at V and 4 bases at J, leaving 0 bases unmatched.

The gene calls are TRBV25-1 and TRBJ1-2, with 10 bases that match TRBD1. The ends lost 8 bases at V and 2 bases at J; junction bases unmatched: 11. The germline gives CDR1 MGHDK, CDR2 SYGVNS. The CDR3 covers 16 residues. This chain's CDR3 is CASPATGGLENYGYTF. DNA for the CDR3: TGTGCCAGCCCTGCGACAGGGGGCTTGGAAAACTATGGCTACACCTTC.

CDR3 loop: CASRPTGYNQPQHF. CDR3 bases: TGTGCCAGCAGGCCGACAGGGTACAATCAGCCCCAGCATTTT. The chain combines TRBV28 with TRBJ1-5; 7 bases align to TRBD1. The germline CDR1 and CDR2 sequences are MDHEN and SYDVKM. V shed 6 bases and J 3 bases; nucleotides not matched to a gene: 5. The CDR3 contains 14 residues.

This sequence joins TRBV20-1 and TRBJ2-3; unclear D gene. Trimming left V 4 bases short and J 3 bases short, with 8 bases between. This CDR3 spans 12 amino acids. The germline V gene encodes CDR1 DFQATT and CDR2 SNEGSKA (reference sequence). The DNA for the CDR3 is TGCAGTGCTACCGTCGATACAGATACGCAGTATTTT. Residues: CSATVDTDTQYF.

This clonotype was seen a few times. The CDR3 nucleotides read TGTGCCAGCAGTACACGGAGTTACAGGAGCAATCAGCCCCAGCATTTT. This translates into CASSTRSYRSNQPQHF. V is TRBV12-3 or TRBV12-4 and J is TRBJ1-5; TRBD1 might be the D (5 bases). CDR3 length: 16 residues. V dropped 5 bases and J dropped 1 base, with 15 bases sitting between them.

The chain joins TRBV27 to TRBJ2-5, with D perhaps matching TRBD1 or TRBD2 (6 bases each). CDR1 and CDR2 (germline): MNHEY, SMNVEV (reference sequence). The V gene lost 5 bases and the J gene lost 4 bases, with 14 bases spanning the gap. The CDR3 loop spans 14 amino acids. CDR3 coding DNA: TGTGCCAGCAGTCCGCTTGGGGGGCTAGAGACCCAGTACTTC. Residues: CASSPLGGLETQYF.

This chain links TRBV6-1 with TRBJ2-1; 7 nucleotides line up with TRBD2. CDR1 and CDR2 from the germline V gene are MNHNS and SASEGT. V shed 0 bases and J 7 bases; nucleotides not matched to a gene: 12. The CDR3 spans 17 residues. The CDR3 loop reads CASSEAPGGRMWNEQFF. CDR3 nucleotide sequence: TGTGCCAGCAGTGAAGCTCCTGGCGGGAGAATGTGGAATGAGCAGTTCTTC.

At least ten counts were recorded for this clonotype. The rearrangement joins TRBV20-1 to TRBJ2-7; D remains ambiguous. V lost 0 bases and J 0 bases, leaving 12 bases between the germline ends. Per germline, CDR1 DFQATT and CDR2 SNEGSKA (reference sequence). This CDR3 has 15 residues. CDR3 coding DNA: TGCAGTGCTAGAGACCCTGAGAGTTCCTCCTACGAGCAGTACTTC. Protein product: CSARDPESSSYEQYF.

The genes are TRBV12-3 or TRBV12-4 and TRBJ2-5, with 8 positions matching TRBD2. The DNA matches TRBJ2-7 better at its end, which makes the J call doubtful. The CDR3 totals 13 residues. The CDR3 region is CASRRREGDEQYF. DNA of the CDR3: TGTGCCAGCAGGCGACGGGAGGGCGACGAGCAGTACTTC.

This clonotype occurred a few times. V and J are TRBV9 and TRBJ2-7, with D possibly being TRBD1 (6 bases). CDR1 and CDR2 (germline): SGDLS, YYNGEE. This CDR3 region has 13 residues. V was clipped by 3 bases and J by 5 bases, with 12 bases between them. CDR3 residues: CASSARQENEQYF. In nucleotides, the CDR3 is TGTGCCAGCAGCGCGAGACAGGAGAACGAGCAGTACTTC.

CDR3 DNA sequence: TGTGCCAGCAGCTTACTTTACGGGAGACCCCCGAAATACAATGAGCAGTTCTTC. As protein: CASSLLYGRPPKYNEQFF. The rearrangement joins TRBV11-2 to TRBJ2-1, with D tentatively TRBD2 (6 bases). This CDR3 contains 18 residues. Trimming cost V 2 bases and J 4 bases, with 21 bases left between them. Germline CDR1 is SGHAT and CDR2 is FQNNGV. Using reference TRBV11-2 and TRBJ2-1 for the parts outside the CDR3, the full variable domain is EAGVAQSPRYKIIEKRQSVAFWCNPISGHATLYWYQQILGQGPKLLIQFQNNGVVDDSQLPKDRFSAERLKGVDSTLKIQPAKLEDSAVYLCASSLLYGRPPKYNEQFFGPGTRLTVL.

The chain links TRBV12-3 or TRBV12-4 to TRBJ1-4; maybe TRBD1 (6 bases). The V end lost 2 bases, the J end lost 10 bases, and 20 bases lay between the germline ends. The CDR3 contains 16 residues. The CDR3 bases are TGTGCCAGCAGTTTAAGGTCCAGGGGCCGCGATCGAAAACTGTTTTTT. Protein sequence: CASSLRSRGRDRKLFF.

The CDR3 bases are TGTGCCAGCAGAGACAGGGGGGGACGGCCCCAGCATTTT. Translated, it gives CASRDRGGRPQHF. The V gene is TRBV27, the J gene TRBJ1-5, with 9 bases aligning to TRBD1. Germline trimming cut 6 bases from V and 9 bases from J; bases unmatched to any gene: 6. CDR3 size: 13 residues. The germline V gene has CDR1 MNHEY and CDR2 SMNVEV (reference sequence).